This is a list of T cell receptor beta chains from one sample in a study of cytomegalovirus exposure and HLA in healthy donors. Sequenced by immunoSEQ multiplex PCR; TCRdb stores in-frame clones only, minus some. This sample has some 76,000 clones, with over 90% found just once. The sequencing input was PBMCs. The origin of the receptors is a young woman in good health and CMV-seronegative. Both conserved end residues are part of each CDR3. The order of the fields is D gene, clone size, J gene, V gene, CDR3 DNA, CDR3 protein. A D gene is named only where the DNA matches it firmly. Clone size appears in some rows only: once, few, many, or a class for an expanded clone.

D gene: TRBD1; clone size: NA; J gene: TRBJ2-7; V gene: TRBV7-9; CDR3 DNA: TGTGCCAGCAGCGCACCGGGGACAGATTGGAACTACGAGCAGTACTTC; CDR3 protein: CASSAPGTDWNYEQYF
D gene: NA; clone size: NA; J gene: TRBJ2-3; V gene: TRBV9; CDR3 DNA: TGTGCCAGCAGCGTGACAGGAGCGGGAACAGATACGCAGTATTTT; CDR3 protein: CASSVTGAGTDTQYF
D gene: TRBD1; clone size: NA; J gene: TRBJ2-1; V gene: TRBV5-1; CDR3 DNA: TGCGCCAGCAGCCAGACAGGGACAGGGGGCGAGCAGTTCTTC; CDR3 protein: CASSQTGTGGEQFF
D gene: TRBD1; clone size: NA; J gene: TRBJ1-2; V gene: TRBV6-1; CDR3 DNA: TGTGCCAGCAGGGGGACAGGGGGTTTCGTCTATGGCTACACCTTC; CDR3 protein: CASRGTGGFVYGYTF
D gene: TRBD1; clone size: NA; J gene: TRBJ1-3; V gene: TRBV18; CDR3 DNA: TGTGCCAGCTCCCTGGACAGGGTCTCTGGAAACACCATATATTTT; CDR3 protein: CASSLDRVSGNTIYF
D gene: NA; clone size: NA; J gene: TRBJ1-1; V gene: TRBV28; CDR3 DNA: TGTGCCAGCAGTTGGAAACAGCGACAGGCCACTGAAGCTTTCTTT; CDR3 protein: CASSWKQRQATEAFF
D gene: TRBD2; clone size: NA; J gene: TRBJ2-4; V gene: TRBV7-3; CDR3 DNA: TGTGCCAGCAGCTTATTGGTAGTCCTCCGCGGGGGAAACATTCAGTACTTC; CDR3 protein: CASSLLVVLRGGNIQYF
D gene: TRBD2; clone size: NA; J gene: TRBJ2-3; V gene: TRBV5-1; CDR3 DNA: TGCGCCAGCAGCTCGGAAGCGGGGGGGCCGGATACGCAGTATTTT; CDR3 protein: CASSSEAGGPDTQYF
D gene: TRBD1; clone size: NA; J gene: TRBJ1-1; V gene: TRBV9; CDR3 DNA: TGTGCCAGCAGCGGAGCTTTGGACAGGGCGGACACTGAAGCTTTCTTT; CDR3 protein: CASSGALDRADTEAFF
D gene: TRBD2; clone size: NA; J gene: TRBJ2-7; V gene: TRBV6-5; CDR3 DNA: TGTGCCAGCAGATACGGGACTAGCGGGAACTACGAGCAGTACTTC; CDR3 protein: CASRYGTSGNYEQYF
D gene: NA; clone size: NA; J gene: TRBJ1-4; V gene: TRBV19; CDR3 DNA: TGTGCCAGTAGCGAGGTCCGTAATGAAAAACTGTTTTTT; CDR3 protein: CASSEVRNEKLFF
D gene: NA; clone size: NA; J gene: TRBJ1-6; V gene: TRBV2; CDR3 DNA: TGTGCCAGCACTGCGGACTGGGCCGTCTATAATTCACCCCTCCACTTT; CDR3 protein: CASTADWAVYNSPLHF
D gene: NA; clone size: NA; J gene: TRBJ1-5; V gene: TRBV19; CDR3 DNA: TGTGCCAGTAGTATAAGGATCCTTTGGAGTCAGCCCCAGCATTTT; CDR3 protein: CASSIRILWSQPQHF
D gene: TRBD1; clone size: once; J gene: TRBJ2-2; V gene: TRBV7-3; CDR3 DNA: TGTGCCAGCAGCGACAACCCGGGACAGGGTCGGCCCGGGGAGCTGTTTTTT; CDR3 protein: CASSDNPGQGRPGELFF
D gene: TRBD2; clone size: NA; J gene: TRBJ2-3; V gene: TRBV4-1; CDR3 DNA: TGCGCCAGCAGCCAAGAACAAGCGGGAGCGATCACAGATACGCAGTATTTT; CDR3 protein: CASSQEQAGAITDTQYF
D gene: TRBD2; clone size: NA; J gene: TRBJ2-5; V gene: TRBV5-5; CDR3 DNA: TGTGCCAGCAGCTCCTGGCTAGCGGGGAACCAAGAGACCCAGTACTTC; CDR3 protein: CASSSWLAGNQETQYF
D gene: NA; clone size: NA; J gene: TRBJ1-5; V gene: TRBV28; CDR3 DNA: TGTGCCAGCAGCCAGGGCCTCCGTGAGTTCCATCAGCCCCAGCATTTT; CDR3 protein: CASSQGLREFHQPQHF
D gene: NA; clone size: NA; J gene: TRBJ2-7; V gene: TRBV2; CDR3 DNA: TGTGCCAGCAGTGTTGATAGCCCCGAGCAGTACTTC; CDR3 protein: CASSVDSPEQYF
D gene: NA; clone size: NA; J gene: TRBJ2-5; V gene: TRBV18; CDR3 DNA: TGTGCCAGCTCAGCGACAGTCCAAGAGACCCAGTACTTC; CDR3 protein: CASSATVQETQYF
D gene: TRBD1; clone size: NA; J gene: TRBJ1-1; V gene: TRBV18; CDR3 DNA: TGTGCCAGCTCCCGACGACAGGGGGATGAAGCTTTCTTT; CDR3 protein: CASSRRQGDEAFF
D gene: TRBD1; clone size: NA; J gene: TRBJ2-2; V gene: TRBV19; CDR3 DNA: TGTGCCAGTCGCCCCGGGACAGGTTCTGGGGAGCTGTTTTTT; CDR3 protein: CASRPGTGSGELFF
D gene: TRBD2; clone size: NA; J gene: TRBJ2-1; V gene: TRBV5-8; CDR3 DNA: TGTGCCAGCAGCTTGGGTAGCGGGGGGTACAATGAGCAGTTCTTC; CDR3 protein: CASSLGSGGYNEQFF
D gene: NA; clone size: NA; J gene: TRBJ1-6; V gene: TRBV12-5; CDR3 DNA: TGTGCTAGTGGTTTGGTAACAGGCCCACATTCACCCCTCCACTTT; CDR3 protein: CASGLVTGPHSPLHF
D gene: NA; clone size: once; J gene: TRBJ2-2; V gene: TRBV6-6; CDR3 DNA: TGTGCCAGCAGTCCCAGGGGTAACACCGGGGAGCTGTTTTTT; CDR3 protein: CASSPRGNTGELFF
D gene: NA; clone size: NA; J gene: TRBJ1-5; V gene: TRBV2; CDR3 DNA: TGTGCCAGCAGTGAAGCAGTGCCTCCAGGGTGGGGAAAGGGTCAGCCCCAGCATTTT; CDR3 protein: CASSEAVPPGWGKGQPQHF
D gene: TRBD2; clone size: NA; J gene: TRBJ2-7; V gene: TRBV7-2; CDR3 DNA: TGTGCCAGCAGCCTGGGACTAGCGGGGGTAGGGGAGCAGTACTTC; CDR3 protein: CASSLGLAGVGEQYF
D gene: NA; clone size: once; J gene: TRBJ1-2; V gene: TRBV19; CDR3 DNA: TGTGCCAGTAGTACCAATCAGGGAATTAACTATGGCTACACCTTC; CDR3 protein: CASSTNQGINYGYTF
D gene: NA; clone size: NA; J gene: TRBJ1-2; V gene: TRBV18; CDR3 DNA: TGTGCCAGCTCAGCCCTACGGGGGTTTGAGAACTATGGCTACACCTTC; CDR3 protein: CASSALRGFENYGYTF
D gene: NA; clone size: NA; J gene: TRBJ2-6; V gene: TRBV9; CDR3 DNA: TGTGCCAGCAGCGTCCCGCGGGGAGAGGGGGCCAACGTCCTGACTTTC; CDR3 protein: CASSVPRGEGANVLTF
D gene: NA; clone size: once; J gene: TRBJ2-7; V gene: TRBV7-2; CDR3 DNA: TGTGCCAGCAGCTTAGTGCAGGTTGATTACGAGCAGTACTTC; CDR3 protein: CASSLVQVDYEQYF
D gene: NA; clone size: NA; J gene: TRBJ1-4; V gene: TRBV28; CDR3 DNA: TGTGCCAGCAGTCCCCAGGGGACTAATGAAAAACTGTTTTTT; CDR3 protein: CASSPQGTNEKLFF
D gene: TRBD2; clone size: NA; J gene: TRBJ2-3; V gene: TRBV10-3; CDR3 DNA: TGTGCCATCAGTGAGCGGAATAGCGGGACGGGGGAAGATACGCAGTATTTT; CDR3 protein: CAISERNSGTGEDTQYF
D gene: NA; clone size: NA; J gene: TRBJ1-1; V gene: TRBV5-8; CDR3 DNA: TGTGCCAGCAGCGACTACATCCTGAACACTGAAGCTTTCTTT; CDR3 protein: CASSDYILNTEAFF
D gene: NA; clone size: once; J gene: TRBJ2-5; V gene: TRBV5-6; CDR3 DNA: TGTGCCAGCAGCTTGGTAGGCAGGGGAGAGACCCAGTACTTC; CDR3 protein: CASSLVGRGETQYF
D gene: TRBD1; clone size: once; J gene: TRBJ1-5; V gene: TRBV5-6; CDR3 DNA: TGTGCCAGCAGTTCGGGACAGCGCAATCAGCCCCAGCATTTT; CDR3 protein: CASSSGQRNQPQHF
D gene: TRBD2; clone size: NA; J gene: TRBJ2-1; V gene: TRBV5-4; CDR3 DNA: TGTGCCAGCAGCTTGGGACGGGGGGATGAGCAGTTCTTC; CDR3 protein: CASSLGRGDEQFF
D gene: NA; clone size: NA; J gene: TRBJ1-2; V gene: TRBV4-3; CDR3 DNA: TGCGCCAGCAGCCAAGTGTTTCCGGGGAATTATGGCTACACCTTC; CDR3 protein: CASSQVFPGNYGYTF
D gene: NA; clone size: NA; J gene: TRBJ2-3; V gene: TRBV7-2; CDR3 DNA: TGTGCCAGCAGCTGGGCGGATACGCAGTATTTT; CDR3 protein: CASSWADTQYF
D gene: NA; clone size: once; J gene: TRBJ2-2; V gene: TRBV9; CDR3 DNA: TGTGCCAGCAGTCTTACTAGTTTACACACCGGGGAGCTGTTTTTT; CDR3 protein: CASSLTSLHTGELFF
D gene: NA; clone size: NA; J gene: TRBJ1-1; V gene: TRBV19; CDR3 DNA: TGTGCCAGTAGTATATTGATCGGACAGCCGAACACTGAAGCTTTCTTT; CDR3 protein: CASSILIGQPNTEAFF
D gene: NA; clone size: NA; J gene: TRBJ2-7; V gene: TRBV27; CDR3 DNA: TGTGCCAGCAGGGGGGTAGGCGGGGTGGGATACGAGCAGTACTTC; CDR3 protein: CASRGVGGVGYEQYF
D gene: NA; clone size: once; J gene: TRBJ1-3; V gene: TRBV7-2; CDR3 DNA: TGTGCCAGCAGCCGATCTACTCTAGTAACTGGAAACACCATATATTTT; CDR3 protein: CASSRSTLVTGNTIYF
D gene: TRBD2; clone size: NA; J gene: TRBJ2-5; V gene: TRBV7-6; CDR3 DNA: TGTGCCAGCAGCGGTGGGACTAGCCGCCACCTCCAAGAGACCCAGTACTTC; CDR3 protein: CASSGGTSRHLQETQYF
D gene: NA; clone size: NA; J gene: TRBJ1-1; V gene: TRBV4-2; CDR3 DNA: TGTGCCAGCAGCCTAACGACAGGATTGAACACTGAAGCTTTCTTT; CDR3 protein: CASSLTTGLNTEAFF
D gene: NA; clone size: NA; J gene: TRBJ1-2; V gene: TRBV29-1; CDR3 DNA: TGCAGCGTTGATTATAGGGGGGGGAACTATGGCTACACCTTC; CDR3 protein: CSVDYRGGNYGYTF
D gene: NA; clone size: NA; J gene: TRBJ2-7; V gene: TRBV28; CDR3 DNA: TGTGCCAGCAGTTTACCGCGAGGAGTTCGCTACGAGCAGTACTTC; CDR3 protein: CASSLPRGVRYEQYF
D gene: NA; clone size: NA; J gene: TRBJ2-7; V gene: TRBV4-1; CDR3 DNA: TGCGCCAGCAGCCAAGATATTAGGGGCACGAGACACGAGCAGTACTTC; CDR3 protein: CASSQDIRGTRHEQYF
D gene: TRBD1; clone size: NA; J gene: TRBJ2-1; V gene: TRBV5-6; CDR3 DNA: TGTGCCAGCAGCTTCGGGACAGGGTCCTACAATGAGCAGTTCTTC; CDR3 protein: CASSFGTGSYNEQFF
D gene: TRBD1; clone size: NA; J gene: TRBJ1-1; V gene: TRBV30; CDR3 DNA: TGTGCCTGGAGGTTACAGGGGGTAATGGGCACTGAAGCTTTCTTT; CDR3 protein: CAWRLQGVMGTEAFF
D gene: NA; clone size: NA; J gene: TRBJ2-3; V gene: TRBV7-3; CDR3 DNA: TGTGCCAGCAGCTTAACCCCAAGCACAGATACGCAGTATTTT; CDR3 protein: CASSLTPSTDTQYF
D gene: TRBD1; clone size: NA; J gene: TRBJ1-1; V gene: TRBV6-5; CDR3 DNA: TGTGCCAGCTCGTCGACAGGGGGCTCGGGTGAAGCTTTCTTT; CDR3 protein: CASSSTGGSGEAFF
D gene: TRBD2; clone size: NA; J gene: TRBJ2-3; V gene: TRBV7-2; CDR3 DNA: TGTGCCAGCAGCTCGCGTCTAGCGGAAAGCACAGATACGCAGTATTTT; CDR3 protein: CASSSRLAESTDTQYF
D gene: NA; clone size: NA; J gene: TRBJ1-1; V gene: TRBV19; CDR3 DNA: TGTGCCAGTTCTCAGGGCCTAGGAGACACTGAAGCTTTCTTT; CDR3 protein: CASSQGLGDTEAFF
D gene: NA; clone size: NA; J gene: TRBJ1-4; V gene: TRBV6-6; CDR3 DNA: TGTGCCAGCAGCTCCCTGGAAAAACTGTTTTTT; CDR3 protein: CASSSLEKLFF
D gene: NA; clone size: NA; J gene: TRBJ2-1; V gene: TRBV4-1; CDR3 DNA: TGCGCCAGCAGCCCCCGATCGTCTAGCGAGATCTACAATGAGCAGTTCTTC; CDR3 protein: CASSPRSSSEIYNEQFF
D gene: TRBD1; clone size: NA; J gene: TRBJ1-2; V gene: TRBV6-5; CDR3 DNA: TGTGCCAGTAGAGGAGCTTCGGGACAGAACTATGGCTACACCTTC; CDR3 protein: CASRGASGQNYGYTF
D gene: NA; clone size: NA; J gene: TRBJ1-6; V gene: TRBV28; CDR3 DNA: TGTGCCAGCAGTCTAATGACAGACTCCTATAATTCACCCCTCCACTTT; CDR3 protein: CASSLMTDSYNSPLHF